Following are 29 T cell receptor beta chains from one sample sequenced in a study of metastatic and nonmetastatic thyroid tumors. Thyroid surgery had not been preceded by any treatment in any patient. TCRdb reassembled clones from the PCR reads with MiXCR. The data hold under 4,500 clones, with around 40% observed a single time. The sequenced sample was tumor tissue. Receptors were obtained from a male donor with papillary thyroid cancer or a benign thyroid nodule (not recorded which). Some clones in this sample may be carry-over from other donors' samples.

This clone is large (0.1 to 1%) by share. This chain links TRBV19 with TRBJ1-5; D gene uncertain. CDR3 length: 13 amino acids. With 5 bases removed from V and 7 bases from J, the gap between germline ends came to 12 bases. Germline-derived CDR1 and CDR2 are LNHDA and SQIVND (reference sequence). This CDR3 reads CASSVRSFQPQHF. The CDR3 DNA reads TGTGCCAGTAGTGTCAGGTCTTTCCAGCCCCAGCATTTT.

V gene TRBV6-1 combines with J gene TRBJ2-1, with a tentative D call TRBD2 (7 bases). V lost 5 bases to trimming and J lost 2 bases, with 13 bases between them. The CDR3 consists of 15 residues. The germline V gene encodes CDR1 MNHNS and CDR2 SASEGT. CDR3 coding DNA: TGTGCCAGCAGTCAGGGGCTAGCGGCCTACAATGAGCAGTTCTTC. Its translation: CASSQGLAAYNEQFF.

This clone was counted a few times. The V call is TRBV10-1, the J call TRBJ2-1, with 7 bases aligning to TRBD2. V was clipped by 4 bases and J by 3 bases; unmatched bases: 6. The CDR3 length is 15 residues. CDR1 is WNHNN and CDR2 is SYGVQD in the germline V gene (reference sequence). CDR3 bases: TGCGCCAGCAGTGCCGGGACTACGGGCTACAATGAGCAGTTCTTC. Translation: CASSAGTTGYNEQFF.

This clone was seen only a few times. The V call is TRBV28, the J call TRBJ2-1, with a possible D match to TRBD2 (7 bases). CDR3 size: 13 residues. Germline CDR1 MDHEN, CDR2 SYDVKM. Deletions cut 7 bases from V and 3 bases from J, with 10 bases between. In DNA, the CDR3 is TGTGCCAGCATAGGGGGGGTCTACAATGAGCAGTTCTTC. Its protein is CASIGGVYNEQFF. Full variable domain (missing parts from reference TRBV28 and TRBJ2-1): DVKVTQSSRYLVKRTGEKVFLECVQDMDHENMFWYRQDPGLGLRLIYFSYDVKMKEKGDIPEGYSVSREKKERFSLILESASTNQTSMYLCASIGGVYNEQFFGPGTRLTVL.

J is TRBJ1-2 and V is TRBV12-5; D is undetermined. The V end lost 0 bases, the J end lost 8 bases, and 13 bases lay between the germline ends. The CDR3 extends over 14 amino acids. The germline CDR1 and CDR2 sequences are LGHNT and FRNRAP. As DNA, the CDR3 is TGTGCTAGTGGTTTGGTACCCGGGCTCGGGGGCTACACCTTC. This sequence encodes CASGLVPGLGGYTF.

This clone was observed a handful of times. V usage is TRBV28 and J usage is TRBJ2-1; 9 bases agree with TRBD2. This CDR3 is built from 16 residues. Germline V gene data show CDR1 as MDHEN and CDR2 as SYDVKM. The ends lost 5 bases at V and 6 bases at J; junction bases unmatched: 11. The DNA for the CDR3 is TGTGCCAGCAGTAAACCTATAGCGGGAGTGGGCAATGAGCAGTTCTTC. This encodes CASSKPIAGVGNEQFF. Using reference TRBV28 and TRBJ2-1 for the parts outside the CDR3, the full variable domain is DVKVTQSSRYLVKRTGEKVFLECVQDMDHENMFWYRQDPGLGLRLIYFSYDVKMKEKGDIPEGYSVSREKKERFSLILESASTNQTSMYLCASSKPIAGVGNEQFFGPGTRLTVL.

This clone is categorized as large. The CDR3 sequence: CASKGTGGNTEAFF. DNA of the CDR3: TGTGCCAGCAAAGGGACAGGGGGGAACACTGAAGCTTTCTTT. The V gene is TRBV6-1, the J gene TRBJ1-1; TRBD1 matches 11 bases. Looked up from germline, CDR1 is MNHNS and CDR2 is SASEGT. The CDR3 runs to 14 residues. Trimming at V came to 7 bases and at J to 1 base, leaving 2 bases not matched to a gene.

This chain connects TRBV6-1 to TRBJ1-2; D possibly corresponds to TRBD1 (6 bases). Germline values: CDR1 MNHNS, CDR2 SASEGT. This CDR3 is 15 amino acids long. Trimming took off 6 bases at V and 8 bases at J, with 22 bases between the two ends. This CDR3 is CASSDRLRGAIGYTF. The CDR3 region has the DNA TGTGCCAGCAGCGACCGTCTCCGGGGGGCGATCGGCTACACCTTC.

The chain joins TRBV6-1 to TRBJ1-6; D ambiguous. CDR1 is MNHNS and CDR2 is SASEGT in the germline V gene. V was cut by 6 bases and J by 6 bases, with 9 bases left in between. The CDR3 spans 13 residues. The DNA for the CDR3 is TGTGCCAGCAGCACCCGCCTTAATTCACCCCTCCACTTT. This encodes CASSTRLNSPLHF.

This clone was seen a few times. The chain combines TRBV28 with TRBJ2-7; D uncertain. The CDR3 covers 14 residues. Looked up from germline, CDR1 is MDHEN and CDR2 is SYDVKM. V gave up 8 bases and J gave up 3 bases, with 17 bases separating them. The CDR3 nucleotides read TGTGCCAGCGGTATTGGAGCGTGGGTCTACGAGCAGTACTTC. Amino acid sequence: CASGIGAWVYEQYF.

This chain uses TRBV5-4 with TRBJ2-1; TRBD2 matches at 10 bases. The germline V gene encodes CDR1 SGHNT and CDR2 YYREEE (reference sequence). The CDR3 runs to 15 residues. V dropped 3 bases and J dropped 7; count of bases not matched to a gene: 7. CDR3 in amino acids: CASSWSLAGVNEQFF. The CDR3, as DNA: TGTGCCAGCAGCTGGAGCCTAGCGGGAGTGAATGAGCAGTTCTTC.

V and J are TRBV6-1 and TRBJ1-5; D not resolved. CDR1 is MNHNS, CDR2 SASEGT, per germline. This CDR3 has 15 amino acids. V lost 1 base to trimming and J lost 3 bases, with 10 bases between them. The CDR3 sequence: CASSEGGTVNQPQHF. For the CDR3, the DNA is TGTGCCAGCAGTGAAGGTGGAACAGTCAATCAGCCCCAGCATTTT.

The chain couples TRBV12-3 or TRBV12-4 to TRBJ2-7; tentatively, D is TRBD1 (5 bases). This CDR3 spans 13 amino acids. V was clipped by 6 bases and J by 0 bases, with 9 bases between them. CDR3 coding DNA: TGTGCCAGCAGGCCGGACATCTCCTACGAGCAGTACTTC. Translation gives CASRPDISYEQYF.

This clone showed up just a few times. The chain has TRBV6-1 and TRBJ1-2; a possible D gene is TRBD1 (5 bases). The CDR3 runs 15 residues. V lost 7 bases and J 3 bases, leaving 18 bases between the germline ends. The germline V gene encodes CDR1 MNHNS and CDR2 SASEGT. The CDR3 DNA sequence: TGTGCCAGCACCCTCACGGGGGGGTCGGACTATGGCTACACCTTC. It codes for CASTLTGGSDYGYTF.

The rearrangement links TRBV6-2 or TRBV6-3 to TRBJ2-5; 10 bases agree with TRBD2. This CDR3 is 19 amino acids long. The ends lost 6 bases at V and 5 bases at J; junction bases unmatched: 21. Germline-derived CDR1 and CDR2 are MNHEY and SVGEGT. The DNA of the CDR3 is TGTGCCAGCAGACGCATCCCACTAGCGGGAAGGGGGAAAGTTGAGACCCAGTACTTC. Translated, it gives CASRRIPLAGRGKVETQYF.

In its sample, this clone was seen a few times. The chain has TRBV6-2 or TRBV6-3 and TRBJ2-2; the D gene is possibly TRBD2 (5 bases). The CDR3 has 16 amino acids. V shed 5 bases and J shed 1 base, with 14 bases lying between them. From germline, CDR1 is MNHEY and CDR2 SVGEGT. As DNA, the CDR3 is TGTGCCAGCAGTCACGAGGCGGGCAGGAACACCGGGGAGCTGTTTTTT. The encoded protein is CASSHEAGRNTGELFF.

The chain employs TRBV30 and TRBJ2-1; 11 nucleotides align to TRBD2. The length of the CDR3 is 11 residues. Germline-derived CDR1 and CDR2 are GTSNPN and SVGIG (reference sequence). Trimming cost V 4 bases and J 16 bases; bases outside gene matches: 6. This CDR3 is CAWTTSGTLFF. The DNA of the CDR3 is TGTGCCTGGACGACTAGCGGGACCCTATTCTTC.

The J gene is TRBJ1-1, the V gene TRBV7-2, with TRBD1 matching over 7 bases. The germline CDR1 and CDR2 sequences are SGHTA and FQGNSA. V lost 4 bases and J lost 1; bases outside the gene matches: 6. This CDR3 is 15 amino acids long. CDR3 sequence (DNA): TGTGCCAGCAGCTCAGCCCGACAGGGGAACACTGAAGCTTTCTTT. This translates into CASSSARQGNTEAFF.

The chain uses TRBV6-1 and TRBJ2-7; 8 nucleotides match TRBD2. In germline, CDR1 is MNHNS, CDR2 SASEGT. With 6 bases clipped from V and 3 bases from J, the junction kept 1 base outside the gene matches. This CDR3 has 12 amino acids. Here the CDR3 reads CASRRGGYEQYF. CDR3 bases: TGTGCCAGCAGACGGGGGGGCTACGAGCAGTACTTC.

The chain couples TRBV28 to TRBJ1-2, with D possibly being TRBD1 (5 bases). Germline CDR1 MDHEN, CDR2 SYDVKM. The CDR3 is made up of 14 amino acids. V was shortened by 4 bases and J by 0 bases, with 9 bases between the two germline ends. DNA for the CDR3: TGTGCCAGCAGTTGGGGCGGAGCTAACTATGGCTACACCTTC. It codes for CASSWGGANYGYTF.

V and J are TRBV10-2 and TRBJ1-6, with 10 bases that match TRBD1. The V and J ends lost 2 bases and 10 bases, in that order; junction bases with no gene match: 5. Germline CDR1 and CDR2: WSHSY and SAAADI. The CDR3 consists of 15 residues. The DNA of the CDR3 is TGCGCCAGCAGTGAGGGGACAGGGGATAGGTCACCCCTCCACTTT. Its translation: CASSEGTGDRSPLHF.

The chain has TRBV27 and TRBJ1-2, with 8 positions matching TRBD1. CDR3 size: 16 residues. The V gene end was trimmed by 7 bases and the J gene end by 0 bases; junction bases not matched to a gene: 10. CDR1 MNHEY and CDR2 SMNVEV come from the germline V gene (reference sequence). The CDR3 DNA reads TGTGCCAGCACCACCTGGGCGACAGGGGCTAACTATGGCTACACCTTC. This codes for CASTTWATGANYGYTF.

This clone was recorded a few times. V and J are TRBV11-2 and TRBJ2-1, with 8 bases matching TRBD2. The CDR3 consists of 16 residues. Germline V gene lookup returns CDR1 SGHAT and CDR2 FQNNGV. Trimming at V came to 5 bases and at J to 5 bases, leaving 11 bases not matched to a gene. This CDR3 is CASSVRQIAGNNEQFF. The CDR3 bases are TGTGCCAGCAGCGTGAGACAGATAGCGGGGAACAATGAGCAGTTCTTC.

Sample share makes this clone large. V usage is TRBV4-3 and J usage is TRBJ2-7; no clear D gene. CDR3 length: 14 amino acids. Between the trimmed V and J ends, which lost 1 base and 1 base, there was a span of 8 bases. Germline V gives CDR1 LGHNA, CDR2 YSLEER. This chain's CDR3 is CASSQAGFSYEQYF. CDR3 bases: TGCGCCAGCAGCCAAGCGGGTTTTTCCTACGAGCAGTACTTC.

The sample holds a few counts of this clone. This chain connects TRBV27 to TRBJ1-2, with 9 bases identical to TRBD1. Germline loops: CDR1 MNHEY, CDR2 SMNVEV (reference sequence). V lost 4 bases and J lost 5; bases outside the gene matches: 8. The CDR3 runs 15 residues. For the CDR3, the DNA is TGTGCCAGCAGTTACCGGGACAGGGATCTTTATGGCTACACCTTC. Translation: CASSYRDRDLYGYTF.

The chain is built from TRBV5-1 and TRBJ2-7, with D perhaps TRBD2 (6 bases). This CDR3 is 17 amino acids long. CDR1 is SGHRS and CDR2 is YFSETQ in the germline V gene. Trimming took 1 base from V and 2 from J, leaving 19 bases between them. This CDR3 is CASSLRWVQEGTYEQYF. In nucleotides, the CDR3 is TGCGCCAGCAGCTTGAGGTGGGTTCAGGAGGGCACCTACGAGCAGTACTTC.

The chain recombines TRBV11-2 with TRBJ2-1; D is uncertain. V was clipped by 8 bases and J by 4 bases, with 12 bases between them. CDR1 and CDR2 (germline): SGHAT, FQNNGV. CDR3 length: 13 residues. The CDR3 nucleotides read TGTGCCAGCGGCTCAGAGTTATACAATGAGCAGTTCTTC. The encoded protein is CASGSELYNEQFF.

Sample share makes this clone hyperexpanded (1% or more). This chain links TRBV28 with TRBJ2-1; D not resolved. Germline CDR1 reads MDHEN; CDR2 reads SYDVKM. This CDR3 comprises 13 residues. V shed 2 bases and J shed 6 bases, with 8 bases lying between them. The CDR3 reads CASSLDSPNEQFF. The CDR3 DNA reads as TGTGCCAGCAGTTTAGATAGCCCCAATGAGCAGTTCTTC. The variable domain in full, completed from reference TRBV28 and TRBJ2-1, reads DVKVTQSSRYLVKRTGEKVFLECVQDMDHENMFWYRQDPGLGLRLIYFSYDVKMKEKGDIPEGYSVSREKKERFSLILESASTNQTSMYLCASSLDSPNEQFFGPGTRLTVL.

J is TRBJ1-2 and V is TRBV20-1, with 10 bases aligning to TRBD1. The CDR3 contains 15 residues. Germline lookup yields CDR1 DFQATT and CDR2 SNEGSKA (reference sequence). Germline trimming cut 1 base from V and 6 bases from J; bases unmatched to any gene: 8. The CDR3 is CSARGPRTGGDGYTF. The DNA of the CDR3 is TGCAGTGCTAGAGGTCCCAGGACAGGGGGTGATGGCTACACCTTC.